These 21 T cell receptor beta chains originate from one sample sequenced in a study of PD-1 blockade in classical Hodgkin lymphoma. The data were produced by immunoSEQ multiplex PCR, yet TCRdb's version contains in-frame clones alone and is incomplete. Of approximately 23,000 clones listed, around nine tenths are singletons. Time point indicated: newly diagnosed, previously untreated cHL patient sample. CD4+ T cells were purified from thawed PBMCs by negative selection. The specimen sequenced was CD4+ T cells from blood. Receptor source: a human donor with classical Hodgkin lymphoma.

This clone was seen more than once but under ten times. V is TRBV7-8 and J is TRBJ1-6; D gene uncertain. Germline V gives CDR1 SGHVS, CDR2 FQNEAQ. The CDR3 is 15 residues long. V lost 4 bases to trimming and J lost 3 bases, with 10 bases between them. CDR3 region: CASSSRDIYNSPLHF. In DNA form, the CDR3 reads TGTGCCAGCAGCTCTAGAGACATCTATAATTCACCCCTCCACTTT. Drawing the rest from reference TRBV7-8 and TRBJ1-6, the complete variable domain is GAGVSQSPRYKVAKRGQDVALRCDPISGHVSLFWYQQALGQGPEFLTYFQNEAQLDKSGLPSDRFFAERPEGSVSTLKIQRTQQEDSAVYLCASSSRDIYNSPLHFGNGTRLTVT.

In this sample, this clone turned up once. The V and J genes are TRBV2 and TRBJ2-2, with TRBD1 identical over 7 bases. With 8 bases clipped from V and 5 bases from J, the junction kept 5 bases outside the gene matches. The CDR3 covers 13 residues. Germline V lookup: CDR1 SNHLY, CDR2 FYNNEI. Written as DNA, the CDR3 is TGTGCCAGCGCTATACAGGGGACCGGGGAGCTGTTTTTT. It is translated as CASAIQGTGELFF.

This clone was counted only a few times. CDR3 amino acids: CASSEIRNTEAFF. CDR3 DNA: TGTGCCAGCAGTGAGATCAGGAACACTGAAGCTTTCTTT. This chain uses TRBV6-1 with TRBJ1-1; D gene uncertain. Trimming took 3 bases from V and 1 from J, leaving 6 bases between them. Per germline, CDR1 MNHNS and CDR2 SASEGT. This CDR3 is 13 amino acids long.

CDR3 loop: CASSLERGPGTTGELFF. The CDR3 DNA sequence: TGCGCCAGCAGCTTGGAAAGGGGTCCGGGGACCACCGGGGAGCTGTTTTTT. The chain uses TRBV5-1 and TRBJ2-2; D may be TRBD1 or TRBD2 (5 bases each). Trimming pared 0 bases from V and 4 bases from J, leaving 16 bases between. This CDR3 has 17 residues. Germline CDR1 SGHRS, CDR2 YFSETQ.

The rearrangement joins TRBV9 to TRBJ2-2; 9 bases agree with TRBD2. V was pared by 2 bases and J by 6 bases, with 5 bases of the junction left unmatched. Germline V lookup: CDR1 SGDLS, CDR2 YYNGEE. The CDR3 sequence is 15 residues long. The CDR3 loop reads CASSVGLAGPGELFF. As DNA, the CDR3 is TGTGCCAGCAGCGTGGGACTAGCAGGGCCCGGGGAGCTGTTTTTT.

The V call is TRBV28, the J call TRBJ2-7, with TRBD2 as a possible D gene (6 bases). The V end lost 11 bases, the J end lost 2 bases, and 16 bases lay between the germline ends. This CDR3 has 13 amino acids. CDR1 is MDHEN, CDR2 SYDVKM, per germline. The CDR3 sequence is CALGRDSPYEQYF. In DNA form, the CDR3 reads TGTGCCCTAGGGCGGGACTCACCCTACGAGCAGTACTTC.

CDR3 loop: CASSSRVGYGYTF. CDR3 nucleotide sequence: TGTGCCAGCAGCTCGCGGGTGGGCTATGGCTACACCTTC. The chain carries TRBV5-4 and TRBJ1-2; D gene uncertain. CDR1 SGHNT and CDR2 YYREEE come from the germline V gene (reference sequence). The CDR3 consists of 13 residues. V lost 3 bases to trimming and J lost 4 bases, with 10 bases between them.

J is TRBJ2-1 and V is TRBV5-6, with D unresolved. With 4 bases removed from V and 7 bases from J, the gap between germline ends came to 15 bases. This CDR3 is 14 amino acids long. CDR1 and CDR2 from the germline V gene are SGHDT and YYEEEE. The CDR3 is CASSAGPLGNEQFF. Here the CDR3 DNA reads TGTGCCAGCAGCGCCGGACCTCTAGGGAATGAGCAGTTCTTC.

This sequence joins TRBV5-1 and TRBJ2-7; D uncertain. The CDR3 covers 14 residues. Germline V gene sequence: CDR1 SGHRS, CDR2 YFSETQ. The germline V and J ends were trimmed by 4 bases and 8 bases, with 19 bases remaining between them. The CDR3 protein is CASSTLDKGAKQYF. Here the CDR3 DNA reads TGCGCCAGCAGCACGCTCGACAAGGGTGCCAAGCAGTACTTC.

CDR3 sequence reads: CASSQARAGSYTF. CDR3 in DNA: TGTGCCAGCAGCCAAGCCAGGGCGGGGAGCTACACCTTC. The J gene is TRBJ1-2, the V gene TRBV14; a weak D match, TRBD1 (5 bases). Germline CDR1 reads SGHDN; CDR2 reads FVKESK. V was trimmed by 1 base and J by 9 bases, leaving 12 bases between them. This CDR3 contains 13 residues.

This clone showed up just once. The chain uses TRBV19 and TRBJ2-5, with D possibly matching TRBD1 (6 bases). This CDR3 spans 14 amino acids. CDR1 is LNHDA, CDR2 SQIVND, per germline (reference sequence). The germline V and J ends were trimmed by 4 bases and 0 bases, with 9 bases remaining between them. CDR3 in DNA: TGTGCCAGTAGTACGAACAGGGACCAAGAGACCCAGTACTTC. This translates into CASSTNRDQETQYF.

The chain recombines TRBV2 with TRBJ2-5, with 10 bases lining up with TRBD2. The J call may be in error: the DNA end matches TRBJ2-7 better. Germline assignment: CDR1 SNHLY and CDR2 FYNNEI. CDR3 length: 13 residues. The CDR3 bases are TGTGCCAGCAGTGTTAGCGGGAGGCTCGAGCAGTACTTC. Translation: CASSVSGRLEQYF.

V usage is TRBV5-1 and J usage is TRBJ2-5; D uncertain. Germline V gene sequence: CDR1 SGHRS, CDR2 YFSETQ. The CDR3 runs to 12 residues. Trimming removed 0 bases at V and 5 bases at J, with 5 bases between. CDR3 nucleotide sequence: TGCGCCAGCAGCTTGGTCGGCGAGACCCAGTACTTC. Its translation is CASSLVGETQYF.

The rearrangement links TRBV30 to TRBJ2-7; D remains ambiguous. Germline CDR1 is GTSNPN and CDR2 is SVGIG (reference sequence). Trimming pared 3 bases from V and 3 bases from J, leaving 15 bases between. The CDR3 runs to 14 residues. CDR3 region: CAWSNDGLSYEQYF. As DNA, the CDR3 is TGTGCCTGGAGCAACGATGGTTTGAGCTACGAGCAGTACTTC.

The J gene is TRBJ1-1, the V gene TRBV15, with D tentatively TRBD1 (6 bases). The CDR3 consists of 14 residues. Between the trimmed V and J ends, which lost 4 bases and 8 bases, there was a span of 17 bases. Germline-derived CDR1 and CDR2 are LNHNV and YYDKDF (reference sequence). The CDR3 DNA sequence: TGTGCCACCAGCAAAAGGGGGGCTGACAGGGAAGCTTTCTTT. It encodes CATSKRGADREAFF.

The chain is built from TRBV11-3 and TRBJ1-2, with 7 positions matching TRBD1. The V segment lost 4 bases and the J segment 7 bases; nucleotides outside the gene matches: 3. Germline V lookup: CDR1 SGHNT, CDR2 YENEEA. The CDR3 is 12 residues long. CDR3 in amino acids: CASSSGGSGYTF. The CDR3 DNA follows: TGTGCCAGCAGCTCAGGGGGGAGTGGCTACACCTTC.

The CDR3 DNA reads TGTGCCAGCAGTGGCAACGGACTAGCGGATAGGTACAATGAGCAGTTCTTC. Its translation is CASSGNGLADRYNEQFF. The chain joins TRBV6-1 to TRBJ2-1; 10 bases align to TRBD2. The CDR3 length is 17 residues. From germline, CDR1 is MNHNS and CDR2 SASEGT. Trimming at V came to 4 bases and at J to 4 bases, leaving 10 bases not matched to a gene.

CDR3 nucleotides: TGTGCCAGTACCCCGGGACAGGACGTGCCATATGGCTACACCTTC. It is translated as CASTPGQDVPYGYTF. The chain uses TRBV19 and TRBJ1-2; 8 bases are shared with TRBD1. The V gene end was trimmed by 7 bases and the J gene end by 5 bases; junction bases not matched to a gene: 12. Germline CDR1 reads LNHDA; CDR2 reads SQIVND (reference sequence). This CDR3 contains 15 residues.

The rearrangement joins TRBV7-2 to TRBJ1-1; D not certain. Trimming shortened V by 3 bases and J by 2 bases, and 10 bases separated the two germline ends. The CDR3 covers 14 residues. Germline V gene data show CDR1 as SGHTA and CDR2 as FQGNSA. The CDR3 spells CASSFSDGNTEAFF. The CDR3 DNA reads TGTGCCAGCAGCTTCTCGGACGGCAACACTGAAGCTTTCTTT.

This clone has a single count. The gene calls are TRBV9 and TRBJ2-2; the D gene is possibly TRBD2 (6 bases). The CDR3 spans 17 residues. The germline CDR1 and CDR2 sequences are SGDLS and YYNGEE. V was trimmed by 0 bases and J by 5 bases, leaving 17 bases between them. Here the CDR3 reads CASSVESWVGGTGELFF. In DNA form, the CDR3 reads TGTGCCAGCAGCGTAGAGTCGTGGGTTGGAGGGACCGGGGAGCTGTTTTTT.

The rearrangement uses TRBV5-1 and TRBJ2-3; 7 positions match TRBD1. V trimming: 0 bases; J trimming: 6 bases; junction bases outside the gene matches: 4. CDR1 and CDR2 from the germline V gene are SGHRS and YFSETQ. CDR3 length: 14 residues. The CDR3 nucleotides read TGCGCCAGCAGCTTGGCGCAGGGGGACGATACGCAGTATTTT. Protein: CASSLAQGDDTQYF.